This T cell receptor beta chain comes out of a study of beta chain features in type 1 diabetes. Concerning this clone itself: Its target is unknown.

Sorting of CD4+ naive, central memory, regulatory and stem cell-like memory cells was performed via CD45RO/CCR7/CD25/CD127/CD95/CD27. Study-wide results and caveats: A moderate, significant TCRB CDR3 shortening appeared in type 1 diabetes across four CD4+ subsets. Patients with type 1 diabetes showed fewer VDJ junction insertions and more deletions.

The whole isolated RNA underwent reverse transcription, so sequencing captured expressed TCRB transcripts. Assay used: immunoSEQ multiplex PCR; TCRdb lists only in-frame clones, some missing. The sample lists 300,000 to 450,000 clones; roughly 12% were seen once. Germline CDR1 SQVTM, CDR2 ANQGSEA. The CDR3 has 13 amino acids. The trim removed 7 bases at V and 4 bases at J, leaving 9 bases unmatched. The clonotype comes from a young woman with type 1 diabetes. The chain uses TRBV29-1 and TRBJ1-1; 7 positions agree with TRBD1. Sequenced input: naive CD4+ T cells from blood. As DNA, the CDR3 is TGCAGCGGAGGGGGCTGGGGAAGCACTGAAGCTTTCTTT. Translated, it gives CSGGGWGSTEAFF.